The rows below give T cell receptor beta chains drawn from one sample of a study of blood T cell repertoires in COVID-19. Measured with immunoSEQ multiplex PCR; TCRdb has only the in-frame clones, and not every one. The sample carries some 250,000 clones, around 80% recorded once. Source material: peripheral blood. Every receptor here comes from a man in his 60s with acute or convalescent COVID-19. CDR3s leave out the opening cysteine and the closing phenylalanine or tryptophan. A D gene is named only where the DNA matches it firmly.

CDR3 protein	V gene	J gene	D gene
ASSDREYTEAF	TRBV2	TRBJ1-1	-
ASSQGLAGGTGELF	TRBV3-1/TRBV3-2	TRBJ2-2	TRBD2
ASSLTGGTEAF	TRBV6-5	TRBJ1-1	TRBD1
ASRPGQAGTEAF	TRBV6-5	TRBJ1-1	TRBD1
ASSFRGAVESNQPQH	TRBV5-6	TRBJ1-5	-
ASRQGQGYGYT	TRBV3-1/TRBV3-2	TRBJ1-2	TRBD1
ASRGGTGGNNEQF	TRBV5-4	TRBJ2-1	TRBD1
ASSLVGRGTEAF	TRBV7-8	TRBJ1-1	-
ASRGAGTGKHRYEQY	TRBV28	TRBJ2-7	TRBD1
ASTTLHGSRETQY	TRBV5-6	TRBJ2-5	-
ASSGQENTEAF	TRBV12-3/TRBV12-4	TRBJ1-1	TRBD1
ASSYFPGQGAFEQY	TRBV6-5	TRBJ2-7	TRBD1
ASSLAGQGSYGYT	TRBV27	TRBJ1-2	TRBD1
ASSQSQAGVYSNQPQH	TRBV23-1	TRBJ1-5	-
AWSQGTLTSYEQY	TRBV30	TRBJ2-7	-
ASSEQGPGFQPQH	TRBV2	TRBJ1-5	-